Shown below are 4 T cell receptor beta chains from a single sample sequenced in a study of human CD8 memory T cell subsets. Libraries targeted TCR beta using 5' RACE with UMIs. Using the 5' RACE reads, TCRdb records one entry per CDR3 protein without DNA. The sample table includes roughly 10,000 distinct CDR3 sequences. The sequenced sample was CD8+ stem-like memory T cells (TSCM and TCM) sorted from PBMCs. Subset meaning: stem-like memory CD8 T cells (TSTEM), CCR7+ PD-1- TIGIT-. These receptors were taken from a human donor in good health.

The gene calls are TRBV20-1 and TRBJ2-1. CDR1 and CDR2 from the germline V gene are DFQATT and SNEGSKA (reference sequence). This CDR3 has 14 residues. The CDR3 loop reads CSARGPGFYNEQFF.

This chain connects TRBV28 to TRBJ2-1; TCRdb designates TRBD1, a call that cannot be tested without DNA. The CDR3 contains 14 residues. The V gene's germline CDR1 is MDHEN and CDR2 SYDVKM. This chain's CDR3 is CASSFGGNYNEQFF.

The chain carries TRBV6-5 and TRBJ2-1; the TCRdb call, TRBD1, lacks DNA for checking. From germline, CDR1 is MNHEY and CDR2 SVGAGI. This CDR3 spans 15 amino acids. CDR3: CATKTTRGSYNEQFF.

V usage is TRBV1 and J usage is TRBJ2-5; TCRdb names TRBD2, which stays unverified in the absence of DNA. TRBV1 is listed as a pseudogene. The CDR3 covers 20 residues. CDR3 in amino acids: CTSSQDECGRPLWGKETQYF.